This T cell receptor beta chain was sequenced in a study of OX40 agonist ivuxolimab in advanced cancers. V shed 5 bases and J 0 bases; nucleotides not matched to a gene: 7. The CDR3 consists of 15 residues. CDR1 and CDR2 (germline): SEHNR, FQNEAQ (reference sequence). Generated by immunoSEQ multiplex PCR, the TCRdb table keeps only in-frame clones and is missing some. The repertoire holds roughly 29,000 clones, with approximately 90% as singletons. This sample comprised CD4+ or CD8+ T cells sorted from blood, obtained in a trial of the OX40 agonist ivuxolimab. The chain uses TRBV7-9 and TRBJ2-7, with 7 bases aligning to TRBD1. The receptor comes from an adult with an advanced solid tumor such as melanoma, head and neck, liver or kidney cancer. The CDR3 DNA reads as TGTGCCAGCAGCCAAACGGGACAGAACTCCTACGAGCAGTACTTC. It is translated as CASSQTGQNSYEQYF.